This T cell receptor beta chain was observed in a study of regulatory T cells in long-lasting Graves disease. Study-wide results and limits: Persistent Graves' patients had lower TCR diversity than newly diagnosed ones.

Indicated time point: persistent/refractory GD, antithyroid drugs over 5 years with positive TRAb. The TCR library used RNA extracted from PBMCs. Germline CDR1 is SGHKS and CDR2 is YYEKEE (reference sequence). With V trimmed by 4 bases and J by 3 bases, 10 bases remained unmatched. This CDR3 comprises 15 residues. TCR beta libraries were built with iRepertoire HTBI primers and Arm-PCR of CDR3 regions. Original processing notes: Identified segments across samples numbered about 60 TRBV and roughly 15 TRBJ. TCRdb ran MiXCR on the multiplex PCR reads and lists one entry per CDR3 protein. The V and J calls follow TCRdb's processing rather than the paper's. Of 400,000 to 500,000 distinct CDR3 sequences listed, about a fifth are singletons. As concerns this clonotype: Antigen specificity is unknown.

Source: peripheral blood mononuclear cells (PBMCs), taken when the disease was refractory, from a patient treated with antithyroid drugs. The chain uses TRBV5-5 and TRBJ2-7; 7 nucleotides align to TRBD2. This sequence was found in a female donor with Graves disease. CDR3 bases: TGTGCCAGCAGCAGGGGTGGGCGGACTAGCTACGAGCAGTACTTC. Residues: CASSRGGRTSYEQYF.